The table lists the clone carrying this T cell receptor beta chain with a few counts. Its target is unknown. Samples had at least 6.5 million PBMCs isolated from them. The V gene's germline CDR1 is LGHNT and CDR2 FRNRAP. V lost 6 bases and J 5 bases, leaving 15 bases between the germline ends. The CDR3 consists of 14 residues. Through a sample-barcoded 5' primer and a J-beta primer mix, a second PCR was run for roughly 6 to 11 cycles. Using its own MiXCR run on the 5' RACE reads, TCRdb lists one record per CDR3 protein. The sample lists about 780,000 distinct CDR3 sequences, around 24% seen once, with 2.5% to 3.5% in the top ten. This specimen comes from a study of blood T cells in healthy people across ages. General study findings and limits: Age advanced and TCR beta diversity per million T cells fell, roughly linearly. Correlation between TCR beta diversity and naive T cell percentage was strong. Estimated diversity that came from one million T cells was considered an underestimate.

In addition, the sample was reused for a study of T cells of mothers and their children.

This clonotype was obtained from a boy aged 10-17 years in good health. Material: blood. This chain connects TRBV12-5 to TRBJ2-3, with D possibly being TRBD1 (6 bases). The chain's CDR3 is CASGPDSIQDTQYF. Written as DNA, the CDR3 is TGTGCTAGTGGGCCGGACAGCATTCAAGATACGCAGTATTTT. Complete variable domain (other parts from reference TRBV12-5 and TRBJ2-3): DARVTQTPRHKVTEMGQEVTMRCQPILGHNTVFWYRQTMMQGLELLAYFRNRAPLDDSGMPKDRFSAEMPDATLATLKIQPSEPRDSAVYFCASGPDSIQDTQYFGPGTRLTVL.